These T cell receptor beta chains were read from a single sample in a study of cytomegalovirus exposure and HLA in healthy donors. TCRdb's table, derived via immunoSEQ multiplex PCR, lists solely in-frame clones and lacks some. The sample includes 210,000 or so clones, around 83% seen only once; the top ten take around 0.23%. The sample consisted of PBMCs. These receptors were collected from a girl aged 2 to 9 in good health and CMV-seronegative. The CDR3 runs from the conserved cysteine through the conserved F or W. The D gene is left open where the match is weak.

d_call | j_call | v_call | cdr3_aa | cdr3_nt
TRBD1 | TRBJ1-2 | TRBV30 | CAWRDRAGYGYTF | TGTGCCTGGAGGGACAGGGCCGGCTATGGCTACACCTTC
. | TRBJ1-2 | TRBV6-1 | CASSLSGYGYTF | TGTGCCAGCAGTCTCTCCGGGTATGGCTACACCTTC
TRBD1 | TRBJ2-5 | TRBV27 | CASSRQGQETQYF | TGTGCCAGCAGTCGACAGGGACAAGAGACCCAGTACTTC
. | TRBJ2-7 | TRBV6-5 | CASRTVGGKSYEQYF | TGTGCCAGCAGAACGGTGGGGGGAAAGTCCTACGAGCAGTACTTC
. | TRBJ2-7 | TRBV9 | CASSVAPGIGTYEQYF | TGTGCCAGCAGCGTAGCTCCGGGGATCGGTACCTACGAGCAGTACTTC
. | TRBJ1-5 | TRBV6-1 | CASSLSWEQPQHF | TGTGCCAGCAGCCTAAGTTGGGAGCAGCCCCAGCATTTT
TRBD2 | TRBJ2-3 | TRBV4-1 | CASSQERLAGATDTQYF | TGCGCCAGCAGCCAAGAAAGGCTAGCGGGAGCCACAGATACGCAGTATTTT
TRBD2 | TRBJ2-1 | TRBV9 | CASSATSGVYNEQFF | TGTGCCAGCAGTGCAACTAGCGGGGTCTACAATGAGCAGTTCTTC
. | TRBJ1-4 | TRBV18 | CASSDGTPRKLFF | TGTGCCAGCTCAGACGGGACACCTCGAAAACTGTTTTTT
. | TRBJ1-6 | TRBV27 | CASSFGQNNSPLHF | TGTGCCAGCAGTTTCGGACAGAATAATTCACCCCTCCACTTT
. | TRBJ2-3 | TRBV2 | CASRGLRDTQYF | TGTGCCAGCAGGGGACTGCGAGATACGCAGTATTTT
. | TRBJ2-4 | TRBV11-2 | CASSLGHQIAKNIQYF | TGTGCCAGCAGCCTGGGACACCAGATAGCCAAAAACATTCAGTACTTC
TRBD2 | TRBJ2-7 | TRBV4-2 | CASSQGTSGYEQYF | TGTGCCAGCAGCCAAGGGACTAGCGGGTACGAGCAGTACTTC
TRBD2 | TRBJ2-7 | TRBV5-1 | CASSASGGAYEQYF | TGCGCCAGCAGTGCCAGCGGGGGGGCCTACGAGCAGTACTTC